This paragraph covers one TCR beta chain sequence. Its antigen is as yet unknown. The sample originates from a study of beta chain features in type 1 diabetes. Whole-study context: Sorted cells numbering 107,917,701 were examined across all samples.

Study outcomes and limitations: The study found fewer insertions and more deletions at VDJ junctions in type 1 diabetes patients.

The entirety of the isolated RNA underwent reverse transcription, so expressed TCRB transcripts were sequenced. Assay used: immunoSEQ multiplex PCR; TCRdb lists only in-frame clones, some missing. The sample includes over 500,000 clones, about a sixth seen only once; the top ten take about 0.097%. The sample comprised naive CD4+ T cells from blood. The source of this sequence is a young man in good health.

The CDR3 DNA reads as TGTGCCAGCAGTTTATCGCCCGGCTTGAACACTGAAGCTTTCTTT. Translated: CASSLSPGLNTEAFF. The chain is built from TRBV27 and TRBJ1-1; D not resolved. The CDR3 consists of 15 residues. CDR1 is MNHEY and CDR2 is SMNVEV in the germline V gene (reference sequence). Trimming shortened V by 0 bases and J by 0 bases, and 8 bases separated the two germline ends.